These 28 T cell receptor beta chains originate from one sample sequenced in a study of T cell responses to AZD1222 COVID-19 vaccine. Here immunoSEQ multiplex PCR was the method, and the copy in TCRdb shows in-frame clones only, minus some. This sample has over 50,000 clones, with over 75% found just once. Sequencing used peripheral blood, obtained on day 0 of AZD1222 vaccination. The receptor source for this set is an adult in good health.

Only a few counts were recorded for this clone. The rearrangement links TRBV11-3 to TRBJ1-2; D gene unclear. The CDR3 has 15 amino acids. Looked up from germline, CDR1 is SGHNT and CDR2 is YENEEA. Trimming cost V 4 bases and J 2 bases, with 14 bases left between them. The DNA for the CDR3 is TGTGCCAGCAGCTCCGTAGGCGTAAACAACTATGGCTACACCTTC. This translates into CASSSVGVNNYGYTF.

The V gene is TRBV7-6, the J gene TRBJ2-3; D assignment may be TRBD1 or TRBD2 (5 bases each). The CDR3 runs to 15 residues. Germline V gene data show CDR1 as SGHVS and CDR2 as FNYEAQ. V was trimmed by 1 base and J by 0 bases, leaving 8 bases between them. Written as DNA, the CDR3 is TGTGCCAGCAGCTTAGGGGGGAGAAGCACAGATACGCAGTATTTT. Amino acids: CASSLGGRSTDTQYF.

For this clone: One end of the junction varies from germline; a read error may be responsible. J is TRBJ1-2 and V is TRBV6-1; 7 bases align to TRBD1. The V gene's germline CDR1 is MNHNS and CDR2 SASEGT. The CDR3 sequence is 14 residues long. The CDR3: CASGEGAANYGYTF. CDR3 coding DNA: TGTGCCAGCGGTGAGGGGGCCGCTAACTATGGCTACACCTTC.

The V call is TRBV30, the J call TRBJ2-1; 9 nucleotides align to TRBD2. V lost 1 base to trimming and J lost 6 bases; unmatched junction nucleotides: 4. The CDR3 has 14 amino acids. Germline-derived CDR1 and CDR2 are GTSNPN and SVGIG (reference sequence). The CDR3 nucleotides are TGTGCCTGGAGTGATAGCGGGAGAGGCAATGAGCAGTTCTTC. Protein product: CAWSDSGRGNEQFF.

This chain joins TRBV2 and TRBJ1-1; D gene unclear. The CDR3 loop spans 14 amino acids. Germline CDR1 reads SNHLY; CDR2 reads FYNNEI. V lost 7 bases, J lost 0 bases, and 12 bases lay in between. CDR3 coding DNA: TGTGCCAGCAACCAAAATCGGCTGAACACTGAAGCTTTCTTT. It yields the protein CASNQNRLNTEAFF.

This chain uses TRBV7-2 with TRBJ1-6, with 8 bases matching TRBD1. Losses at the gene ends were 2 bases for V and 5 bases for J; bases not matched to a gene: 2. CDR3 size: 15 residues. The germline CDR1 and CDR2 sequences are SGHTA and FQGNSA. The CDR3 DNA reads TGTGCCAGCAGCTTACAGGGGGCAAATAATTCACCCCTCCACTTT. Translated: CASSLQGANNSPLHF.

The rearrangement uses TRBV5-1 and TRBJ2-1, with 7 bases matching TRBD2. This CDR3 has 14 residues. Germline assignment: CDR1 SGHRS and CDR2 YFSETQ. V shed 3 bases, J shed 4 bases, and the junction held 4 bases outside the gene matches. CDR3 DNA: TGCGCCAGCAGCTACAACGGGGGGTACAATGAGCAGTTCTTC. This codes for CASSYNGGYNEQFF.

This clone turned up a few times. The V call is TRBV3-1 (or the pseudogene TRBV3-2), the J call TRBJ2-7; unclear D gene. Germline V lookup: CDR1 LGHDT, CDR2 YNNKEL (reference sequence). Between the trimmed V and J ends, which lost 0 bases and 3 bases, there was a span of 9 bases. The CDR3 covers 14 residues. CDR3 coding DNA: TGTGCCAGCAGCCAAGATACTACTGGCTACGAGCAGTACTTC. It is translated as CASSQDTTGYEQYF.

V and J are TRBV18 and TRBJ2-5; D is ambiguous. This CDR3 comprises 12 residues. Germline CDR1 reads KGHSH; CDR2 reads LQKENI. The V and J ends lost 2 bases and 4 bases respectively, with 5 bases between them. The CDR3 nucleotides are TGTGCCAGCTCACCATTTGGAGAGACCCAGTACTTC. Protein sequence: CASSPFGETQYF. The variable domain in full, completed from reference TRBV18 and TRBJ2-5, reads NAGVMQNPRHLVRRRGQEARLRCSPMKGHSHVYWYRQLPEEGLKFMVYLQKENIIDESGMPKERFSAEFPKEGPSILRIQQVVRGDSAAYFCASSPFGETQYFGPGTRLLVL.

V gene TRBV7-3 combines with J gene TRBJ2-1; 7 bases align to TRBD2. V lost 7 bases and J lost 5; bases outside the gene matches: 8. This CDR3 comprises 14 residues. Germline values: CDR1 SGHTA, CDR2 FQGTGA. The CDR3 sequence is CASTSGGSHNEQFF. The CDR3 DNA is TGTGCCAGCACCTCCGGCGGGAGCCACAATGAGCAGTTCTTC. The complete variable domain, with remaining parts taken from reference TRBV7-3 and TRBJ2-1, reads GAGVSQTPSNKVTEKGKYVELRCDPISGHTALYWYRQSLGQGPEFLIYFQGTGAADDSGLPNDRFFAVRPEGSVSTLKIQRTERGDSAVYLCASTSGGSHNEQFFGPGTRLTVL.

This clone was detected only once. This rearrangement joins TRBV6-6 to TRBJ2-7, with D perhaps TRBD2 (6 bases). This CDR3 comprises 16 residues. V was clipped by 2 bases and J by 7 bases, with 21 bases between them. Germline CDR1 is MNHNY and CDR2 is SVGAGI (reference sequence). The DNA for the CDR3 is TGTGCCAGCAGTTACCCCTCTGGGGACCACGGAGGGGAGCAGTACTTC. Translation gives CASSYPSGDHGGEQYF.

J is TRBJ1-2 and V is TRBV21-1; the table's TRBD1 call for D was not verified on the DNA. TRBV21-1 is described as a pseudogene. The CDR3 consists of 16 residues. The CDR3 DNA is TGTGCCAGCAGCAGCATCCGACAGGCACTCCACTATGGCTACACCTTC. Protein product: CASSSIRQALHYGYTF.

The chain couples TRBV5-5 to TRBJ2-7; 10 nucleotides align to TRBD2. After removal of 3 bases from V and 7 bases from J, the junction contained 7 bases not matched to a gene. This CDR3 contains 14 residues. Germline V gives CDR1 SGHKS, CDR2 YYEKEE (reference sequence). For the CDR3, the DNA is TGTGCCAGCAGCTCGTCTAGCGGGAGCTTTGAGCAGTACTTC. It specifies CASSSSSGSFEQYF.

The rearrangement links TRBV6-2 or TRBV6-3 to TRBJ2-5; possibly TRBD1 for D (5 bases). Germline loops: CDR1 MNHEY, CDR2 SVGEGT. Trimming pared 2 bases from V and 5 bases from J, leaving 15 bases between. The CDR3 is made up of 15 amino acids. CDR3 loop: CASSYDSATPETQYF. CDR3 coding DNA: TGTGCCAGCAGTTACGACAGCGCTACGCCGGAGACCCAGTACTTC.

As DNA, the CDR3 is TGTGCCAGTACGTCTAGCGGGACCCAAAGGGAGACCCAGTACTTC. It codes for CASTSSGTQRETQYF. V and J are TRBV19 and TRBJ2-5; 9 nucleotides line up with TRBD2. The CDR3 sequence is 15 residues long. CDR1 is LNHDA and CDR2 is SQIVND in the germline V gene (reference sequence). V shed 7 bases, J shed 5 bases, and the junction held 11 bases outside the gene matches. Together with reference TRBV19 and TRBJ2-5, the CDR3 gives the full variable domain: DGGITQSPKYLFRKEGQNVTLSCEQNLNHDAMYWYRQDPGQGLRLIYYSQIVNDFQKGDIAEGYSVSREKKESFPLTVTSAQKNPTAFYLCASTSSGTQRETQYFGPGTRLLVL.

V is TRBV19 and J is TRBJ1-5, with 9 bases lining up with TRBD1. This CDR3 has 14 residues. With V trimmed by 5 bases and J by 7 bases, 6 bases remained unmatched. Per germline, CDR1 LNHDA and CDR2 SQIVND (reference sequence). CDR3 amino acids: CASSSGTGRQPQHF. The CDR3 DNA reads TGTGCCAGTAGTTCCGGGACAGGGCGGCAGCCCCAGCATTTT.

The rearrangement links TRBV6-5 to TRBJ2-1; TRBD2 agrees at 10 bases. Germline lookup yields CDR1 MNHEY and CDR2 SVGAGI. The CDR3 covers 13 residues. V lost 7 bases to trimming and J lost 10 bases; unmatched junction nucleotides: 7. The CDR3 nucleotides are TGTGCCAGCATGGAGCGGGAGGGCCACGAGCAGTTCTTC. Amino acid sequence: CASMEREGHEQFF.

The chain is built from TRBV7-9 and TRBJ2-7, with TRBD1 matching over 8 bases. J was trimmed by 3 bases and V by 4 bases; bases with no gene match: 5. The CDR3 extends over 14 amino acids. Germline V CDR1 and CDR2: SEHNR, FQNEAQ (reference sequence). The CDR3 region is CASSSPTGGYEQYF. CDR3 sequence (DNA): TGTGCCAGCAGCTCTCCCACAGGGGGCTACGAGCAGTACTTC.

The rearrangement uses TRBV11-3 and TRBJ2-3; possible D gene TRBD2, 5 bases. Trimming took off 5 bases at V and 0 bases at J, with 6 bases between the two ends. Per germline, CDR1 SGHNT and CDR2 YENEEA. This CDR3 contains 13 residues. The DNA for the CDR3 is TGTGCCAGCAGCCGAGGGAGCACAGATACGCAGTATTTT. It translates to CASSRGSTDTQYF.

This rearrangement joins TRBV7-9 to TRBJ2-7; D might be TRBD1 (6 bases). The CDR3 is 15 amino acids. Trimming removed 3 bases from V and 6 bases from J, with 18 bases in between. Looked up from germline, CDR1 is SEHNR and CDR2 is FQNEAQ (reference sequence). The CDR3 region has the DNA TGTGCCAGCAGCTTCGCTGGGGGCCGCTCGGGCGAGCAGTACTTC. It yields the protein CASSFAGGRSGEQYF.

In DNA, the CDR3 is TGTGCCAGCAGCCAAGAGGGCGGACTAGCGGGAGGGCCAGGGAATGAGCAGTTCTTC. Translated: CASSQEGGLAGGPGNEQFF. V and J are TRBV4-2 and TRBJ2-1; 15 bases map to TRBD2. V shed 0 bases and J 7 bases; nucleotides not matched to a gene: 10. The CDR3 spans 19 residues. CDR1 LGHNA and CDR2 YNFKEQ come from the germline V gene.

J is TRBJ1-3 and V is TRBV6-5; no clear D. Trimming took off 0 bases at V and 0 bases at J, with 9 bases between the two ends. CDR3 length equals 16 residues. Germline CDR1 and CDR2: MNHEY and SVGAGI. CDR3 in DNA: TGTGCCAGCAGTTACTCCGGCTGGATCTCTGGAAACACCATATATTTT. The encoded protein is CASSYSGWISGNTIYF.

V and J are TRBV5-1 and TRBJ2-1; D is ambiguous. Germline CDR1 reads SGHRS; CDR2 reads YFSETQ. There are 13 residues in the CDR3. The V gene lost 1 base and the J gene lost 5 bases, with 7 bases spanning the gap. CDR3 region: CASSLPVNNEQFF. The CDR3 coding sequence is TGCGCCAGCAGCTTGCCCGTAAACAATGAGCAGTTCTTC.

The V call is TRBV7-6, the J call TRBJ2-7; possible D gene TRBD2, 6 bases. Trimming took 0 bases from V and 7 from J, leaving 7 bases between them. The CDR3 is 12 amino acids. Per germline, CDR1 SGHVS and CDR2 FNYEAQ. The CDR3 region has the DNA TGTGCCAGCAGCTTAGCGGGGGGAGAGCAGTACTTC. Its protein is CASSLAGGEQYF.

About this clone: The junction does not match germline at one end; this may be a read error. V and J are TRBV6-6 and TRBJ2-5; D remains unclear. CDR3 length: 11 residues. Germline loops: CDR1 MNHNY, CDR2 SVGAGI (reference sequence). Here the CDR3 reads CASSYQETQYF. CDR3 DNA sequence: TGTGCCAGCAGTTACCAGGAGACCCAGTACTTC.

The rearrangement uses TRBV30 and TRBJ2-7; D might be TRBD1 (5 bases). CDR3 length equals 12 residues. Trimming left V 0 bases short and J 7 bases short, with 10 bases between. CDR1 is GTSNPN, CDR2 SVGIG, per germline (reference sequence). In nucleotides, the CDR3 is TGTGCCTGGAGTGTAGGGGCGGCTGAGCAGTACTTC. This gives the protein CAWSVGAAEQYF.

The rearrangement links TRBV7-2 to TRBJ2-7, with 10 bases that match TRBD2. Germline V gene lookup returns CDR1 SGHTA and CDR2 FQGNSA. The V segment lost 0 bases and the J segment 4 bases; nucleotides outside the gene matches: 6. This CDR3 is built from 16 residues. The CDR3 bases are TGTGCCAGCAGCTTAGCGCGGACTAGCGGTTGGTACGAGCAGTACTTC. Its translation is CASSLARTSGWYEQYF.

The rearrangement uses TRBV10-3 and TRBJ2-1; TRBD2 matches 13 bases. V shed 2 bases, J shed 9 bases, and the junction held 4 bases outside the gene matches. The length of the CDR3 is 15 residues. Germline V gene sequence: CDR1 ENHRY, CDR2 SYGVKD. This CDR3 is CAISEGTSGKAEQFF. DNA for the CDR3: TGTGCCATCAGTGAGGGGACTAGCGGGAAGGCTGAGCAGTTCTTC.